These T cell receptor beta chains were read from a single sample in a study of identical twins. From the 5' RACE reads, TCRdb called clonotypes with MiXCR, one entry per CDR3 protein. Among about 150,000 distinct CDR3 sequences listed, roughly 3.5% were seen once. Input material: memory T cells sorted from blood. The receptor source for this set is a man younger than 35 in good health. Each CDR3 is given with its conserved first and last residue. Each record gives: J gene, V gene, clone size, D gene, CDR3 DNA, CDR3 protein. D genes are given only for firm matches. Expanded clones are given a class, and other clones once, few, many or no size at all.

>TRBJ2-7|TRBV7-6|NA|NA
TGTGCCAGCAGCCCCATCCTGGTCAATGGTTACGAGCAGTACTTC
CASSPILVNGYEQYF
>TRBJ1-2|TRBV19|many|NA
TGTGCCAGTAGTATAAAAAGTTATGGCTACACCTTC
CASSIKSYGYTF
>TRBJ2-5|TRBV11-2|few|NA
TGTGCCAGCAGCACAGGCGTGGAAGAGACCCAGTACTTC
CASSTGVEETQYF
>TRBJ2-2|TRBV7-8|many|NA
TGTGCCAGCAGGTTCCGCGGGGAGTCCGGGGAGCTGTTTTTT
CASRFRGESGELFF
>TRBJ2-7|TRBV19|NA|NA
TGTGCCAGTAGAACCGCACAAACAGGATCCTACGAGCAGTACTTC
CASRTAQTGSYEQYF
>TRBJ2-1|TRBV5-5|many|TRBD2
TGTGCCAGCAGCTTGGCTAGTAGCGGGAGATTTAATGAGCAGTTCTTC
CASSLASSGRFNEQFF
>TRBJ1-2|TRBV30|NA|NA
TGTGCCTGGAGTCGGGCAGGTAGATCCATAGGCTACACCTTC
CAWSRAGRSIGYTF
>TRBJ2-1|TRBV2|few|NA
TGTGCCAGCAGTGATGGAGTTAGTGTGGATGAGCAGTTCTTC
CASSDGVSVDEQFF
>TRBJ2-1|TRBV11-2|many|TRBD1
TGTGCCAGCAGCCTAAGGACAGGGGTCGGGGACAATGAGCAGTTCTTC
CASSLRTGVGDNEQFF
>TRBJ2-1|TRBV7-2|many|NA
TGTGCCAGCAGCCCCTATCGGGGTGAGCAGTTCTTC
CASSPYRGEQFF
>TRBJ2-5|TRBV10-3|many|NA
TGTGCCATCAGTGGGTCCGGAGGGGGCCAAGAGACCCAGTACTTC
CAISGSGGGQETQYF
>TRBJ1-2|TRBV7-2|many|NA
TGTGCCAGCAGCTTAGCGACGGTTAACTATGGCTACACCTTC
CASSLATVNYGYTF
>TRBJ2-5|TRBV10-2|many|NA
TGCGCCAGCAGTGAGGTGGCTAGCGAGCAAGAGACCCAGTACTTC
CASSEVASEQETQYF
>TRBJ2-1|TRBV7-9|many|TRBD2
TGTGCCAGCAGCCCCAGGGAGGGCAGCTCCTACAATGAGCAGTTCTTC
CASSPREGSSYNEQFF
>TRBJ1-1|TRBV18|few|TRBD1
TGTGCCAGCTCACTTCCCCTGGACAGGGCCAACACTGAAGCTTTCTTT
CASSLPLDRANTEAFF
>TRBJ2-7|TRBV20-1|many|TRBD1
TGCAGTGCTAGCCAGGGGGCAGGCTCGGCACGGGTCGGGCAGTACTTC
CSASQGAGSARVGQYF
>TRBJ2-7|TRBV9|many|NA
TGTGCCAGCAGCGTAAAGTGGAACTCCTACGAGCAGTACTTC
CASSVKWNSYEQYF
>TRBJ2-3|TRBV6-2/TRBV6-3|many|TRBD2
TGTGCCAGCAGTACCCCACTAGCGGCGACAACAGATACGCAGTATTTT
CASSTPLAATTDTQYF
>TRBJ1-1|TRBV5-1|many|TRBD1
TGCGCCAGCAGCTTCGGACAGGGGGCGGATTCGATGGAAGCTTTCTTT
CASSFGQGADSMEAFF
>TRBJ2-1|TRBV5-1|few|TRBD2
TGCGCCAGCAGCTTGGATGCTGGACTAGCGGGGGGTGAGCAGTTCTTC
CASSLDAGLAGGEQFF
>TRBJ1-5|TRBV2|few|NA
TGTGCCAGCAGTGGTGGACAGAGCAATCAGCCCCAGCATTTT
CASSGGQSNQPQHF
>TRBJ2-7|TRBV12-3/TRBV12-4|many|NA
TGTGCCAGCAGCCTTGGTGGGGACCTCTACGAGCAGTACTTC
CASSLGGDLYEQYF
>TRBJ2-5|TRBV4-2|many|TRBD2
TGTGCCAGCAGCCAAGGGGGAGCGGGGATACAAGAGACCCAGTACTTC
CASSQGGAGIQETQYF
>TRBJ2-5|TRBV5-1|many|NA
TGCGCCAGCAGCTTGTTCGACTCGGGCGAGACCCAGTACTTC
CASSLFDSGETQYF